Presented here are 23 T cell receptor beta chains from one specimen sequenced in a study of T cells in Graves' hyperthyroidism and ophthalmopathy. TCR beta CDR3 regions were amplified from RNA. HTBI primers were used for first-round RT-PCR of the TCR CDR3. TCRdb recomputed calls from the multiplex PCR reads with MiXCR, one row per CDR3 protein. Of about 260,000 distinct CDR3 sequences listed, about 16% are singletons. The sequenced sample was blood. Receptor source: a woman between 18 and 30 years old with Graves' ophthalmopathy.

This chain uses TRBV29-1 with TRBJ1-1; no reliable D call. Germline-derived CDR1 and CDR2 are SQVTM and ANQGSEA. Trimming cost V 4 bases and J 1 base, with 4 bases left between them. This CDR3 contains 11 residues. The CDR3 is CSVGRNTEAFF. As DNA, the CDR3 is TGCAGCGTTGGGCGGAACACTGAAGCTTTCTTT.

This clonotype has a count of ten or more. This chain joins TRBV29-1 and TRBJ1-1, with 7 bases fitting TRBD1. V lost 2 bases and J lost 0; bases outside the gene matches: 9. Germline-derived CDR1 and CDR2 are SQVTM and ANQGSEA. The CDR3 extends over 16 amino acids. CDR3 in DNA: TGCAGCGTTGAACTATTGGGACAGCGTTTGAACACTGAAGCTTTCTTT. The encoded protein is CSVELLGQRLNTEAFF.

This clonotype was counted only a few times. A much larger clone lies a single base off, so this may be a read error. The chain carries TRBV5-1 and TRBJ2-7; weak D call: TRBD1 (5 bases). Germline CDR1 and CDR2: SGHRS and YFSETQ. The CDR3 length is 14 residues. DNA for the CDR3: TGCGCCAGCAGCAGCAGGGCCGGCTCCTACGAGCAGCACTTC. This translates into CASSSRAGSYEQHF.

This clonotype was counted a few times. V is TRBV6-1 and J is TRBJ2-2, with 9 nucleotides matching TRBD2. Germline CDR1 is MNHNS and CDR2 is SASEGT. Unmatched junction bases numbered 5, after V lost 6 bases and J lost 3 bases. The CDR3 covers 15 residues. The CDR3 reads CASSLAGSYTGELFF. As DNA, the CDR3 is TGTGCCAGCAGCCTAGCGGGGTCTTACACCGGGGAGCTGTTTTTT.

Comment on this clonotype: A much larger clone lies a single base off, so this may be a read error. V gene TRBV12-3 or TRBV12-4 combines with J gene TRBJ1-6; maybe TRBD1 (6 bases). V gave up 6 bases and J gave up 9 bases, with 18 bases separating them. The CDR3 length is 15 residues. CDR3 amino acids: CASSPATGTCSPLHF. Written as DNA, the CDR3 is TGTGCCAGCAGCCCGGCTACAGGGACTTGTTCACCCCTCCACTTT.

This clonotype was observed at least ten times. The V call is TRBV20-1, the J call TRBJ1-2; 12 nucleotides line up with TRBD1. The V segment lost 0 bases and the J segment 5 bases; nucleotides outside the gene matches: 10. CDR3 length equals 17 residues. Per germline, CDR1 DFQATT and CDR2 SNEGSKA (reference sequence). Here the CDR3 DNA reads TGCAGTGCTAGAGAGCCGATCGGGGACAGGGGGCTTTATGGCTACACCTTC. Translation gives CSAREPIGDRGLYGYTF.

This clonotype showed up many times. The rearrangement joins TRBV24-1 to TRBJ2-1; tentatively, D is TRBD1 or TRBD2 (5 bases each). The V end was cut by 3 bases, the J end by 1 base, with 21 bases between. The V gene's germline CDR1 is KGHDR and CDR2 SFDVKD. This CDR3 has 19 amino acids. In nucleotides, the CDR3 is TGTGCCACCAGTGATCCATCGGGGCTCGGCGGTGGGTCCTACAATGAGCAGTTCTTC. Translating it yields CATSDPSGLGGGSYNEQFF.

There are many counts of this clonotype. The V gene is TRBV28, the J gene TRBJ1-6; D is uncertain. The V gene's germline CDR1 is MDHEN and CDR2 SYDVKM. The CDR3 runs to 13 residues. Trimming removed 4 bases from V and 14 bases from J, with 15 bases in between. CDR3 nucleotide sequence: TGTGCCAGCAGTTCCAGGCGGGGTAGGGCCCTCCACTTT. Translating gives CASSSRRGRALHF.

This clonotype was recorded many times. This chain connects TRBV11-2 to TRBJ2-1, with 11 bases aligning to TRBD2. J was trimmed by 7 bases and V by 1 base; bases with no gene match: 6. The CDR3 covers 16 residues. Germline V gene data show CDR1 as SGHAT and CDR2 as FQNNGV. The CDR3 loop is CASSLVLAGVQNEQFF. The CDR3 nucleotides read TGTGCCAGCAGCTTAGTACTAGCGGGAGTTCAGAATGAGCAGTTCTTC.

This clonotype was seen many times. The chain combines TRBV7-9 with TRBJ2-7; weak D call: TRBD2 (6 bases). Trimming pared 5 bases from V and 3 bases from J, leaving 20 bases between. This CDR3 comprises 16 residues. The germline CDR1 and CDR2 sequences are SEHNR and FQNEAQ (reference sequence). The CDR3 here is CASSPRDSESYYEQYF. DNA for the CDR3: TGTGCCAGCAGCCCACGGGACTCCGAATCCTACTACGAGCAGTACTTC.

In regard to this clonotype: Given a much more abundant clone one base away, this may be a read error. The J gene is TRBJ1-5, the V gene TRBV19; 8 bases are a match to TRBD1. Germline CDR1 is LNHDA and CDR2 is SQIVND (reference sequence). The CDR3 runs 20 residues. In DNA form, the CDR3 reads TGTGCCAGTAGTATAGTCCTAACTACGACAGGGGCTGGGAGCAGTCAGCCCCAGCATTTT. Protein sequence: CASSIVLTTTGAGSSQPQHF.

This clonotype has ten or more counts. The chain is built from TRBV7-6 and TRBJ2-3; 10 nucleotides line up with TRBD1. With V trimmed by 5 bases and J by 4 bases, 18 bases remained unmatched. The CDR3 totals 19 residues. CDR1 is SGHVS and CDR2 is FNYEAQ in the germline V gene. Here the CDR3 DNA reads TGTGCCAGCAGCCCGCGCGACAGGGGGCTTGGGTGTTTTCCAGATACGCAGTATTTT. This encodes CASSPRDRGLGCFPDTQYF.

Many counts were recorded for this clonotype. This chain connects TRBV6-5 to TRBJ2-7; D is perhaps TRBD1 (6 bases). Per the germline V gene, CDR1 is MNHEY and CDR2 is SVGAGI. V was pared by 2 bases and J by 6 bases, with 11 bases between. This CDR3 is built from 13 residues. The CDR3 DNA reads TGTGCCAGCAGTTACACGGACAGTCTCGAGCAGTACTTC. Translating gives CASSYTDSLEQYF.

The sample holds many counts of this clonotype. The chain is built from TRBV4-1 and TRBJ1-5; D is undetermined. The CDR3 length is 15 residues. V shed 3 bases and J shed 2 bases, with 11 bases lying between them. Per the germline V gene, CDR1 is MGHRA and CDR2 is YSYEKL. CDR3 bases: TGCGCCAGCAGCCACCCGGTAAGGGGCAATCAGCCCCAGCATTTT. Protein: CASSHPVRGNQPQHF.

This clonotype was counted at least ten times. J is TRBJ2-3 and V is TRBV5-4, with 8 bases that match TRBD2. Trimming at V came to 3 bases and at J to 2 bases, leaving 5 bases not matched to a gene. This CDR3 is 15 amino acids long. CDR1 and CDR2 (germline): SGHNT, YYREEE (reference sequence). This chain's CDR3 is CASSSGLALTDTQYF. The CDR3 nucleotides read TGTGCCAGCAGCTCAGGACTAGCACTCACAGATACGCAGTATTTT.

At least ten counts were recorded for this clonotype. This rearrangement joins TRBV7-9 to TRBJ2-1, with 8 bases aligning to TRBD2. Germline-derived CDR1 and CDR2 are SEHNR and FQNEAQ (reference sequence). With 4 bases clipped from V and 7 bases from J, the junction kept 12 bases outside the gene matches. The CDR3 has 16 residues. CDR3 sequence (DNA): TGTGCCAGCAGCTCTCCCGGGACTAGGCTGCCTAATGAGCAGTTCTTC. Its translation: CASSSPGTRLPNEQFF.

In this sample, this clonotype turned up many times. The genes are TRBV28 and TRBJ1-1; D remains unclear. Germline CDR1 reads MDHEN; CDR2 reads SYDVKM. The CDR3 spans 12 residues. V lost 6 bases and J lost 3, with 8 bases in between. CDR3 DNA: TGTGCCAGCAGCCAAGTGGACACTGAAGCTTTCTTT. Amino acid sequence: CASSQVDTEAFF.

This clonotype has at least ten counts. The CDR3 DNA sequence: TGTGCCAGCAGCCGGGATGGGGGACAGACCTACGAGCAGTACTTC. Translation: CASSRDGGQTYEQYF. This rearrangement joins TRBV11-2 to TRBJ2-7, with TRBD1 matching 7 bases. Trimming took 5 bases from V and 2 from J; bases not matched to a gene: 9. The CDR3 spans 15 residues. Germline CDR1 reads SGHAT; CDR2 reads FQNNGV.

At least ten counts were recorded for this clonotype. The chain uses TRBV20-1 and TRBJ2-7; 11 bases line up with TRBD2. The length of the CDR3 is 15 residues. The germline gives CDR1 DFQATT, CDR2 SNEGSKA (reference sequence). Trimming at V came to 6 bases and at J to 6 bases, leaving 13 bases not matched to a gene. The CDR3 region has the DNA TGCAGTGCCGTCAAAGCTCTAGCGGGAGGTTTCGAGCAGTACTTC. Encoded protein: CSAVKALAGGFEQYF.

This clonotype was seen ten or more times. J is TRBJ2-7 and V is TRBV18; 9 bases match TRBD1. The CDR3 loop spans 14 amino acids. J gave up 7 bases and V 4 bases, and 8 bases lay outside the gene matches. The V gene's germline CDR1 is KGHSH and CDR2 LQKENI. The CDR3 is CASSLGTGSREQYF. In nucleotides, the CDR3 is TGTGCCAGCTCACTCGGGACAGGGTCTCGTGAGCAGTACTTC.

This clonotype came up many times. V is TRBV7-2 and J is TRBJ2-5; no reliable D call. The V gene's germline CDR1 is SGHTA and CDR2 FQGNSA. This CDR3 is built from 13 residues. With 4 bases removed from V and 1 base from J, the gap between germline ends came to 7 bases. This chain's CDR3 is CASSSMIQETQYF. As DNA, the CDR3 is TGTGCCAGCAGCTCTATGATCCAAGAGACCCAGTACTTC. Based on the CDR3 plus reference TRBV7-2 and TRBJ2-5, the full variable domain is GAGVSQSPSNKVTEKGKDVELRCDPISGHTALYWYRQSLGQGLEFLIYFQGNSAPDKSGLPSDRFSAERTGGSVSTLTIQRTQQEDSAVYLCASSSMIQETQYFGPGTRLLVL.

This clonotype was counted at least ten times. The CDR3 coding sequence is TGCAGTCAACCGGGACAAAGTAACAATGAGCAGTTCTTC. Translating it yields CSQPGQSNNEQFF. The chain carries TRBV20-1 and TRBJ2-1, with a weak D call TRBD1 (6 bases). The CDR3 is 13 amino acids. The V gene's germline CDR1 is DFQATT and CDR2 SNEGSKA (reference sequence). V lost 8 bases and J 5 bases, leaving 16 bases between the germline ends.

The chain employs TRBV20-1 and TRBJ1-5; possibly TRBD1 for D (5 bases). The CDR3 has 12 amino acids. Germline V gene data show CDR1 as DFQATT and CDR2 as SNEGSKA (reference sequence). V lost 5 bases and J lost 4, with 9 bases in between. The CDR3 reads CSAGTANQPQHF. CDR3 sequence (DNA): TGCAGTGCTGGGACTGCAAATCAGCCCCAGCATTTT.